This T cell receptor (beta chain) is from a study of T cell changes during pregnancy in multiple sclerosis. Profiled with immunoSEQ multiplex PCR; TCRdb holds only in-frame clones, not every one. The profile shows 30,000 or so clones, about nine tenths of them singletons. This CDR3 has 13 residues. V shed 0 bases and J shed 7 bases, with 4 bases lying between them. Germline V lookup: CDR1 LNHNV, CDR2 YYDKDF (reference sequence). The sample was CD4+ T cells from peripheral blood mononuclear cells, taken in the second trimester of pregnancy. The TCR sequence derives from a female donor in good health, enrolled as a control in a pregnancy study. The chain links TRBV15 to TRBJ1-6; D unresolved. The CDR3 DNA sequence: TGTGCCACCAGCAGAGATCAGAATTCACCCCTCCACTTT. Its protein is CATSRDQNSPLHF. Filled out from reference TRBV15 and TRBJ1-6, the complete variable domain reads DAMVIQNPRYQVTQFGKPVTLSCSQTLNHNVMYWYQQKSSQAPKLLFHYYDKDFNNEADTPDNFQSRRPNTSFCFLDIRSPGLGDTAMYLCATSRDQNSPLHFGNGTRLTVT.